The next 20 T cell receptor beta chains were all read from a single sample in a study of blood T cells in healthy people across ages. Alongside a J-beta primer mix, a sample-barcoded 5' primer served in a second PCR lasting 7 to 11 cycles. TCRdb re-called the 5' RACE reads with MiXCR, one entry per CDR3 protein. Among 1,800,000 or so distinct CDR3 sequences listed, roughly two fifths were seen once. Sequences were obtained from blood. The receptors stem from a human donor in good health.

The rearrangement links TRBV12-5 to TRBJ1-2, with D hard to call. This CDR3 is built from 13 residues. Trimming cost V 0 bases and J 3 bases, with 5 bases left between them. The V gene's germline CDR1 is LGHNT and CDR2 FRNRAP. The CDR3 is CASGLVGDYGYTF. The CDR3 nucleotides read TGTGCTAGTGGTTTGGTTGGGGACTATGGCTACACCTTC.

This sequence joins TRBV20-1 and TRBJ1-5, with D possibly TRBD1 on 6 matching bases. The CDR3 length is 13 residues. V lost 6 bases and J 6 bases, leaving 15 bases between the germline ends. Germline V lookup: CDR1 DFQATT, CDR2 SNEGSKA (reference sequence). CDR3 coding DNA: TGCAGTGCAACAGGGTTCTCAAGTCAGCCCCAGCATTTT. The encoded protein is CSATGFSSQPQHF.

This clonotype occurred a few times. The chain uses TRBV29-1 and TRBJ2-3, with D hard to call. Germline V lookup: CDR1 SQVTM, CDR2 ANQGSEA. The CDR3 has 13 residues. Between the trimmed V and J ends, which lost 7 bases and 1 base, there was a span of 12 bases. The CDR3 DNA reads as TGCAGCGAACTCCCTATAGGCACAGATACGCAGTATTTT. This codes for CSELPIGTDTQYF.

This clonotype came up a few times. The chain carries TRBV6-5 and TRBJ1-2; 8 positions agree with TRBD1. The germline gives CDR1 MNHEY, CDR2 SVGAGI. Germline trimming cut 1 base from V and 6 bases from J; bases unmatched to any gene: 4. CDR3 length equals 14 residues. CDR3 amino acids: CASSYLDRANGYTF. The CDR3 DNA follows: TGTGCCAGCAGTTACTTGGACAGGGCGAATGGCTACACCTTC.

J is TRBJ2-7 and V is TRBV2, with 7 bases lining up with TRBD1. The junction had 6 bases not matched to a gene; V was cut back by 4 bases and J by 6 bases. Germline V gene data show CDR1 as SNHLY and CDR2 as FYNNEI. The CDR3 sequence is 13 residues long. The CDR3 coding sequence is TGTGCCAGCAGTGCGAGACAGGGTACCGAGCAGTACTTC. This encodes CASSARQGTEQYF.

The chain recombines TRBV20-1 with TRBJ1-5; the D gene is possibly TRBD1 (5 bases). The V end lost 5 bases, the J end lost 5 bases, and 16 bases lay between the germline ends. CDR1 DFQATT and CDR2 SNEGSKA come from the germline V gene (reference sequence). The CDR3 extends over 14 amino acids. The DNA of the CDR3 is TGCAGTGCTGTCTCTCAGGGTGACTATCAGCCCCAGCATTTT. It yields the protein CSAVSQGDYQPQHF.

The chain uses TRBV12-5 and TRBJ2-5, with no clear D. Trimming cost V 3 bases and J 2 bases, with 4 bases left between them. Germline V gene lookup returns CDR1 LGHNT and CDR2 FRNRAP. This CDR3 has 12 residues. CDR3 nucleotides: TGTGCTAGTGGTTTTTTGCAAGAGACCCAGTACTTC. It encodes CASGFLQETQYF.

The table lists this clonotype with many counts. This chain joins TRBV4-3 and TRBJ2-5; D perhaps matches TRBD1 (5 bases). V lost 4 bases and J lost 7, with 16 bases in between. From germline, CDR1 is LGHNA and CDR2 YSLEER. CDR3 length: 14 amino acids. As DNA, the CDR3 is TGCGCCAGCAGCCTCCGGACACCAAGGGGGACCCAGTACTTC. It yields the protein CASSLRTPRGTQYF.

The gene calls are TRBV7-2 and TRBJ2-1; D may be TRBD1 (6 bases). Trimming removed 6 bases from V and 6 bases from J, with 18 bases in between. In germline, CDR1 is SGHTA, CDR2 FQGNSA. The CDR3 extends over 15 amino acids. CDR3 nucleotides: TGTGCCAGCAGTCTTGGACAGCCAACCTGCAATGAGCAGTTCTTC. Translated, it gives CASSLGQPTCNEQFF.

This clonotype was seen just once. The V gene is TRBV2, the J gene TRBJ1-5, with D unclear. Trimming pared 7 bases from V and 2 bases from J, leaving 9 bases between. CDR3 length equals 13 residues. CDR1 and CDR2 (germline): SNHLY, FYNNEI. CDR3 amino acids: CASNGVGNQPQHF. DNA for the CDR3: TGTGCCAGCAATGGGGTGGGCAATCAGCCCCAGCATTTT. Complete variable domain (other parts from reference TRBV2 and TRBJ1-5): EPEVTQTPSHQVTQMGQEVILRCVPISNHLYFYWYRQILGQKVEFLVSFYNNEISEKSEIFDDQFSVERPDGSNFTLKIRSTKLEDSAMYFCASNGVGNQPQHFGDGTRLSIL.

This clonotype was observed many times. The chain recombines TRBV5-1 with TRBJ2-5; no clear D. Trimming removed 0 bases from V and 5 bases from J, with 11 bases in between. Germline CDR1 is SGHRS and CDR2 is YFSETQ. The CDR3 is 14 amino acids. The CDR3, as DNA: TGCGCCAGCAGCTTGGGGCGGAAAGGGGAGACCCAGTACTTC. Protein sequence: CASSLGRKGETQYF.

The genes are TRBV2 and TRBJ1-2; D remains unclear. Trimming took 4 bases from V and 8 from J, leaving 20 bases between them. The CDR3 has 15 residues. The V gene's germline CDR1 is SNHLY and CDR2 FYNNEI. The CDR3 DNA reads TGTGCCAGCAGTGGAAGTCCCGTCTGGAGAAGCGGCTACACCTTC. This translates into CASSGSPVWRSGYTF.

The rearrangement joins TRBV7-2 to TRBJ1-1; the match to TRBD1 covers 7 bases. V shed 5 bases and J 3 bases; nucleotides not matched to a gene: 9. The CDR3 is 15 residues long. Germline assignment: CDR1 SGHTA and CDR2 FQGNSA. The CDR3 reads CASSPQTGYDTEAFF. CDR3 bases: TGTGCCAGCAGCCCCCAGACAGGGTATGACACTGAAGCTTTCTTT. Filled out from reference TRBV7-2 and TRBJ1-1, the complete variable domain reads GAGVSQSPSNKVTEKGKDVELRCDPISGHTALYWYRQSLGQGLEFLIYFQGNSAPDKSGLPSDRFSAERTGGSVSTLTIQRTQQEDSAVYLCASSPQTGYDTEAFFGQGTRLTVV.

Worth noting for this clonotype: Lacking the conserved final phenylalanine or tryptophan, this CDR3 likely reflects a read error. The chain uses TRBV3-1 and TRBJ1-5, with D unresolved. CDR1 and CDR2 from the germline V gene are LGHDT and YNNKEL (reference sequence). The V end was cut by 0 bases, the J end by 6 bases, with 3 bases between. The CDR3 runs 12 residues. The CDR3 nucleotides read TGTGCCAGCAGCCAAGATGGTCAGCCCCAGCATGTT. Amino acids: CASSQDGQPQHV.

The chain is built from TRBV24-1 and TRBJ2-2, with a tentative D call TRBD1 (5 bases). The CDR3 is 14 residues long. Germline values: CDR1 KGHDR, CDR2 SFDVKD. Between the trimmed V and J ends, which lost 10 bases and 1 base, there was a span of 12 bases. The CDR3 DNA reads as TGTGCCACAAATCAGGGCTTGAACACCGGGGAGCTGTTTTTT. Its protein is CATNQGLNTGELFF.

As to this clonotype: A much larger clone lies a single base off, so this may be a read error. The chain links TRBV20-1 to TRBJ1-1; D is undetermined. V was shortened by 0 bases and J by 7 bases, with 6 bases between the two germline ends. CDR1 and CDR2 from the germline V gene are DFQATT and SNEGSKA (reference sequence). The CDR3 loop spans 11 amino acids. The CDR3 region is CSAREAVEAFF. CDR3 nucleotides: TGCAGTGCTAGAGAGGCAGTTGAAGCTTTCTTT.

The chain combines TRBV7-9 with TRBJ1-1, with D unclear. The germline V gene has CDR1 SEHNR and CDR2 FQNEAQ (reference sequence). V dropped 1 base and J dropped 0 bases, with 9 bases sitting between them. The CDR3 sequence is 15 residues long. CDR3 amino acids: CASSLEAGVNTEAFF. The CDR3 nucleotides are TGTGCCAGCAGCTTAGAGGCTGGAGTGAACACTGAAGCTTTCTTT.

The rearrangement uses TRBV7-2 and TRBJ1-2; D gene uncertain. The CDR3 loop spans 12 amino acids. Germline lookup yields CDR1 SGHTA and CDR2 FQGNSA. V was shortened by 3 bases and J by 12 bases, with 14 bases between the two germline ends. CDR3 sequence: CASSFTGPLHTF. The CDR3 region has the DNA TGTGCCAGCAGCTTCACCGGCCCTCTCCACACCTTC.

This clonotype came up many times. The V and J genes are TRBV7-9 and TRBJ2-7, with D maybe TRBD2 (5 bases). The CDR3 loop spans 12 amino acids. Germline-derived CDR1 and CDR2 are SEHNR and FQNEAQ (reference sequence). The V gene lost 5 bases and the J gene lost 6 bases, with 11 bases spanning the gap. CDR3 in DNA: TGTGCCAGCAGCCCACTAGGAGCCGAGCAGTACTTC. This sequence encodes CASSPLGAEQYF.

V gene TRBV5-1 combines with J gene TRBJ1-1; 7 positions agree with TRBD1. J was trimmed by 3 bases and V by 4 bases; bases with no gene match: 9. The germline CDR1 and CDR2 sequences are SGHRS and YFSETQ. The CDR3 spans 15 residues. The CDR3 bases are TGCGCCAGCAGCATCCGACAGGGACGGGACACTGAAGCTTTCTTT. Translation: CASSIRQGRDTEAFF. Together with reference TRBV5-1 and TRBJ1-1, the CDR3 gives the full variable domain: KAGVTQTPRYLIKTRGQQVTLSCSPISGHRSVSWYQQTPGQGLQFLFEYFSETQRNKGNFPGRFSGRQFSNSRSEMNVSTLELGDSALYLCASSIRQGRDTEAFFGQGTRLTVV.